This TCR beta chain originates from a study of cytomegalovirus exposure and HLA in healthy donors. Study-wide results and limits: Some segments of the V type, notably TRBV6-2 and TRBV6-3, were excluded as indistinguishable. In a later analysis, the majority of CMV-associated beta chains seemingly showed HLA restriction. Reportedly, diagnosis of cytomegalovirus status by the classifier showed high specificity and sensitivity.

This clone was seen only once. Its antigen is unknown. This CDR3 has 12 amino acids. Germline loops: CDR1 SNHLY, CDR2 FYNNEI. V lost 6 bases, J lost 2 bases, and 7 bases lay in between. The PCR employed 60 Vbeta primers together with 13 Jbeta primers. Profiled with immunoSEQ multiplex PCR; TCRdb holds only in-frame clones, not every one. The sample contains about 180,000 clones, approximately 80% of which appear only once. V gene TRBV2 combines with J gene TRBJ1-2; a weak D match, TRBD1 (5 bases). Input material: PBMCs. This clonotype was obtained from a man aged 18 to 29 in good health and CMV-seronegative. The CDR3 loop reads CASRRDNYGYTF. CDR3 nucleotide sequence: TGTGCCAGCAGGCGGGACAACTATGGCTACACCTTC.